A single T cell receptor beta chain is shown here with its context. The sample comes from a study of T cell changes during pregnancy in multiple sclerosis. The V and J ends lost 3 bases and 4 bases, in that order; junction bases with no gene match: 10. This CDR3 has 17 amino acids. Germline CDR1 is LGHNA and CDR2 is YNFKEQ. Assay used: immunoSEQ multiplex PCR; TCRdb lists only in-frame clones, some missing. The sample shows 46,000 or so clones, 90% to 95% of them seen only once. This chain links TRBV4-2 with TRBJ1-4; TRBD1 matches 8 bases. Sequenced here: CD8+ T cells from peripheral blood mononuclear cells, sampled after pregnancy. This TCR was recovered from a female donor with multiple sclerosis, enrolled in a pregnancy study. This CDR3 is CASSQRSQGAVNEKLFF. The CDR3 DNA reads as TGTGCCAGCAGCCAGAGAAGCCAGGGGGCGGTTAATGAAAAACTGTTTTTT.